This T cell receptor beta chain was identified during a study of T cell repertoires in cytomegalovirus infection. TCRdb fed the reads into MiXCR, producing one record per CDR3 protein. This table holds more than 150,000 distinct CDR3 sequences, roughly 15% found once. CDR1 LNHNV and CDR2 YYDKDF come from the germline V gene (reference sequence). This CDR3 has 17 amino acids. Trimming took 1 base from V and 0 from J, leaving 15 bases between them. The chain uses TRBV15 and TRBJ2-5; tentatively, D is TRBD1 (6 bases). This TCR derives from a human donor in good health (CMV status not recorded). Some clones in this sample may be carry-over from other donors' samples. Specimen: CD8+ T cells from PBMCs. The CDR3 here is CATSRAPGTHHQETQYF. CDR3 DNA: TGTGCCACCAGCAGAGCTCCCGGGACACACCACCAAGAGACCCAGTACTTC.